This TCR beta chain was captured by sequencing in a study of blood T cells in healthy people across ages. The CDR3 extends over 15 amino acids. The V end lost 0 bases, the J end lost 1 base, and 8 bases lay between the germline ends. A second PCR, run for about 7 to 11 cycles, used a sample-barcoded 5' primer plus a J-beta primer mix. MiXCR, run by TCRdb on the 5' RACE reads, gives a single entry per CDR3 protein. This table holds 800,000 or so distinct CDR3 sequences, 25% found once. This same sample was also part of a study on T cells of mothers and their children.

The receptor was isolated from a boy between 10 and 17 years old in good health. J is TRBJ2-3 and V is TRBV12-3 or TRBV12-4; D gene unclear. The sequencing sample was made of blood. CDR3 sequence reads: CASSLADLGTDTQYF. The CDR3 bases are TGTGCCAGCAGTTTAGCGGACCTCGGCACAGATACGCAGTATTTT.